What follows are 10 T cell receptor beta chains derived from one specimen sequenced in a study of beta chain features in type 1 diabetes. The study, taken as a whole, reports: Across all four CD4+ subsets, people with type 1 diabetes showed modestly shorter TCRB CDR3s.

TCRB transcripts that were expressed got sequenced, as all of the isolated RNA had been reverse transcribed. Libraries were prepared by immunoSEQ multiplex PCR; TCRdb keeps only in-frame clonotypes and omits some of them. The table has around 130,000 clones, over 15% seen once. These receptors lack a known antigen. Sequencing used central memory CD4+ T cells from blood. Every receptor here comes from a man in his thirties or forties with type 1 diabetes.

This clone was picked up a small number of times. The V and J genes are TRBV6-5 and TRBJ1-6; the D is unclear. Germline CDR1 is MNHEY and CDR2 is SVGAGI. The CDR3 runs 12 residues. Trimming stripped 5 bases from V and 8 bases from J, with 7 bases between. Here the CDR3 reads CASSKMDSPLHF. In nucleotides, the CDR3 is TGTGCCAGCAGTAAGATGGATTCACCCCTCCACTTT.

The rearrangement uses TRBV7-2 and TRBJ2-1; perhaps TRBD2 as D (5 bases). The CDR3 sequence is 12 residues long. V lost 6 bases and J lost 6, with 9 bases in between. The germline CDR1 and CDR2 sequences are SGHTA and FQGNSA. The DNA for the CDR3 is TGTGCCAGCAGGAAGGAGGCCAATGAGCAGTTCTTC. Translation gives CASRKEANEQFF.

This clone was counted between two and nine times. CDR3 sequence (DNA): TGTGCCTGGAGCCAGGGGCGGGAGACCCAGTACTTC. Amino acids: CAWSQGRETQYF. The rearrangement uses TRBV30 and TRBJ2-5; weak D call: TRBD1 (6 bases). CDR3 length: 12 residues. V lost 3 bases to trimming and J lost 5 bases, with 10 bases between them. CDR1 and CDR2 (germline): GTSNPN, SVGIG (reference sequence). Complete variable domain (other parts from reference TRBV30 and TRBJ2-5): SQTIHQWPATLVQPVGSPLSLECTVEGTSNPNLYWYRQAAGRGLQLLFYSVGIGQISSEVPQNLSASRPQDRQFILSSKKLLLSDSGFYLCAWSQGRETQYFGPGTRLLVL.

This chain connects TRBV30 to TRBJ2-1; D is ambiguous. V lost 0 bases, J lost 4 bases, and 19 bases lay in between. CDR3 length equals 17 residues. CDR1 is GTSNPN, CDR2 SVGIG, per germline (reference sequence). CDR3 DNA sequence: TGTGCCTGGAGTGTATCCCCTTTTGCGGTGGGATACAATGAGCAGTTCTTC. This gives the protein CAWSVSPFAVGYNEQFF.

V and J are TRBV6-5 and TRBJ2-3; D may be TRBD2 (7 bases). Deletions cut 8 bases from V and 6 bases from J, with 21 bases between. The CDR3 has 15 amino acids. Germline values: CDR1 MNHEY, CDR2 SVGAGI. CDR3 sequence: CASGAVGGPVDTQYF. CDR3 nucleotides: TGTGCCAGCGGCGCCGTGGGGGGGCCTGTGGATACGCAGTATTTT.

This chain connects TRBV4-3 to TRBJ1-4; TRBD1 matches 7 bases. V was clipped by 6 bases and J by 4 bases; unmatched bases: 5. Germline lookup yields CDR1 LGHNA and CDR2 YSLEER. This CDR3 contains 14 residues. CDR3 nucleotide sequence: TGCGCCAGCAGTCAACAGGGGCTTAATGAAAAACTGTTTTTT. It encodes CASSQQGLNEKLFF.

This clone was found a few times. V and J are TRBV7-8 and TRBJ2-3, with D possibly being TRBD1 or TRBD2 (6 bases each). This CDR3 region has 17 residues. Germline CDR1 and CDR2: SGHVS and FQNEAQ. The ends were cut back, 1 base at V and 0 bases at J, with 14 bases in the middle. CDR3 residues: CASSLVGGGFSTDTQYF. DNA of the CDR3: TGTGCCAGCAGCTTAGTCGGAGGGGGATTCAGCACAGATACGCAGTATTTT.

This clone is a singleton in its sample. The chain joins TRBV5-1 to TRBJ2-7; maybe TRBD2 (6 bases). Deletions cut 6 bases from V and 5 bases from J, with 18 bases between. CDR3 length: 14 residues. In germline, CDR1 is SGHRS, CDR2 YFSETQ. CDR3 coding DNA: TGCGCCAGCACCACGGGACTGGCTCTCCACGAGCAGTACTTC. Encoded protein: CASTTGLALHEQYF. The full variable domain, with the rest looked up from reference TRBV5-1 and TRBJ2-7, is KAGVTQTPRYLIKTRGQQVTLSCSPISGHRSVSWYQQTPGQGLQFLFEYFSETQRNKGNFPGRFSGRQFSNSRSEMNVSTLELGDSALYLCASTTGLALHEQYFGPGTRLTVT.

V is TRBV6-5 and J is TRBJ2-1; 8 nucleotides match TRBD2. The CDR3 runs to 14 residues. Germline trimming cut 2 bases from V and 9 bases from J; bases unmatched to any gene: 6. Looked up from germline, CDR1 is MNHEY and CDR2 is SVGAGI. The CDR3 bases are TGTGCCAGCAGTTACCCCGCGGGGGGCGGTGAGCAGTTCTTC. Its translation is CASSYPAGGGEQFF.

The chain recombines TRBV9 with TRBJ2-1, with TRBD2 matching over 7 bases. Germline loops: CDR1 SGDLS, CDR2 YYNGEE. After removal of 0 bases from V and 8 bases from J, the junction contained 8 bases not matched to a gene. The CDR3 sequence is 15 residues long. CDR3 amino acids: CASSVGLAVRDEQFF. The DNA for the CDR3 is TGTGCCAGCAGCGTAGGACTAGCTGTTCGCGATGAGCAGTTCTTC.